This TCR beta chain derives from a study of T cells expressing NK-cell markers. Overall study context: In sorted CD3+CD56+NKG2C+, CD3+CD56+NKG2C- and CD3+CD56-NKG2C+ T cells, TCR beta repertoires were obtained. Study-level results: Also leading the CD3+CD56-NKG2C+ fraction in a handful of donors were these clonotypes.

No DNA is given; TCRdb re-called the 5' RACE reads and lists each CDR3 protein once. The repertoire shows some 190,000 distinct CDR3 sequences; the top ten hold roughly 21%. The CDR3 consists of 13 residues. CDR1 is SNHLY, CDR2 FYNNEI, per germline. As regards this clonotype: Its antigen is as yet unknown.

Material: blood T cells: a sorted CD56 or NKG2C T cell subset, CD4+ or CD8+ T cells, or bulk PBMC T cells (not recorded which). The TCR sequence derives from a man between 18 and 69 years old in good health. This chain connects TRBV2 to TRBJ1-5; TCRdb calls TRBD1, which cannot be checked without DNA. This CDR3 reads CAHHRTTHQPQHF.